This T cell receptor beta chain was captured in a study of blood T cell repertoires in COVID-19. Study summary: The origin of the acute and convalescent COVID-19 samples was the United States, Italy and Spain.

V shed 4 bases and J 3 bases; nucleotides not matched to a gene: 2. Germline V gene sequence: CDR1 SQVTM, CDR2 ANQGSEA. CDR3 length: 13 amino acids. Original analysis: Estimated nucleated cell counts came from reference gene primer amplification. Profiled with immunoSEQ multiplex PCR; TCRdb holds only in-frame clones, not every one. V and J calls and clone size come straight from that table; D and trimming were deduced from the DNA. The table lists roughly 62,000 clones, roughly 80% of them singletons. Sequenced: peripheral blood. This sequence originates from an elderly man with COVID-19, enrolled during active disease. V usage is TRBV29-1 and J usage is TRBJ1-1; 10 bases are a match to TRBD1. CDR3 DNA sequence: TGCAGCGTTGCTGGGACAGGGGACACTGAAGCTTTCTTT. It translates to CSVAGTGDTEAFF.